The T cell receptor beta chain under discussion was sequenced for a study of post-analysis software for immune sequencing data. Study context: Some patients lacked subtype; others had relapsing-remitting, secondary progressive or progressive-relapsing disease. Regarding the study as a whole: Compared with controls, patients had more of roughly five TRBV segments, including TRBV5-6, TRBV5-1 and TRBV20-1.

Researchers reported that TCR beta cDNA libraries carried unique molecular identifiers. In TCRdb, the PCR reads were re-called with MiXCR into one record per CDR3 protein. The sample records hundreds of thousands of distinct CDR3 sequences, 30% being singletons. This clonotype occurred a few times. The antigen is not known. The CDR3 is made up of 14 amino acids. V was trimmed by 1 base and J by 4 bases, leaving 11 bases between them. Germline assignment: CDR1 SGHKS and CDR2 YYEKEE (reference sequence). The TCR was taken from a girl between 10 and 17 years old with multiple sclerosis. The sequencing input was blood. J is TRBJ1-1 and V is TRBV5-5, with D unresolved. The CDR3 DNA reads TGTGCCAGCAGCTTGAGAAAGGGAGGCACTGAAGCTTTCTTT. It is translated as CASSLRKGGTEAFF.